The 6 T cell receptor beta chains below were found in one sample sequenced in a study of T cells in Graves' hyperthyroidism and ophthalmopathy (dated 2019 in TCRdb). Library generation was performed with multiplex PCR. The sequencing machine was an Illumina HiSeq 2000. The TCR beta CDR3 regions were amplified from RNA transcripts. A first-round RT-PCR of the TCR CDR3 used the HTBI primer set with the Qiagen OneStep RT-PCR kit. TCRdb passed the public sequencing reads through fastp at Q25 and MiXCR, retaining productive beta sequences. Every entry covers one CDR3 protein and lists the most common genes and DNA from its rows. The sample table contains over 150,000 distinct CDR3 sequences; only one count was recorded for less than 20% of them. More than 50% of the sample is held by the ten biggest clonotypes. Material: blood. These receptors were obtained from a woman in her 50s with Graves' hyperthyroidism.

This clonotype was recorded at least ten times. This chain joins TRBV2 and TRBJ2-3; D possibly uses TRBD1 or TRBD2 (6 bases each). The CDR3 has 17 residues. Germline V lookup: CDR1 SNHLY, CDR2 FYNNEI. The V end lost 8 bases, the J end lost 0 bases, and 21 bases lay between the germline ends. The CDR3 nucleotides read TGTGCCAGCTCGTATTCCCGAACAGGGACTAGCACAGATACGCAGTATTTT. Protein product: CASSYSRTGTSTDTQYF.

This clonotype was seen at least ten times. CDR3 in amino acids: CASRPTGTGNQPQHF. CDR3 DNA sequence: TGTGCCAGCAGACCGACAGGGACTGGCAATCAGCCCCAGCATTTT. The chain is built from TRBV12-3 or TRBV12-4 and TRBJ1-5; 7 nucleotides line up with TRBD1. V gave up 6 bases and J gave up 2 bases; unmatched junction bases: 7. This CDR3 is built from 15 residues.

Many counts were recorded for this clonotype. The J gene is TRBJ2-3, the V gene TRBV18, with D hard to call. CDR3 length equals 14 residues. Per the germline V gene, CDR1 is KGHSH and CDR2 is LQKENI. V was clipped by 2 bases and J by 0 bases, with 6 bases between them. The CDR3 loop reads CASSPVGSTDTQYF. CDR3 coding DNA: TGTGCCAGCTCACCAGTGGGAAGCACAGATACGCAGTATTTT.

The chain couples TRBV2 to TRBJ2-7, with D unresolved. CDR1 SNHLY and CDR2 FYNNEI come from the germline V gene. Between the trimmed V and J ends, which lost 3 bases and 5 bases, there was a span of 5 bases. CDR3 length equals 11 residues. The CDR3 coding sequence is TGTGCCAGCAGTGAGTACCACGAGCAGTACTTC. Translating it yields CASSEYHEQYF.

This clonotype appeared many times. The chain recombines TRBV12-3 or TRBV12-4 with TRBJ2-5, with a possible D match to TRBD1 (6 bases). Trimming stripped 6 bases from V and 2 bases from J, with 10 bases between. There are 13 residues in the CDR3. Written as DNA, the CDR3 is TGTGCCAGCAGATCGACAGGACAAGAGACCCAGTACTTC. This translates into CASRSTGQETQYF.

This clonotype was seen repeatedly, ten times or more. J is TRBJ2-7 and V is TRBV7-2; 11 nucleotides agree with TRBD1. With V trimmed by 1 base and J by 4 bases, 3 bases remained unmatched. This CDR3 spans 15 amino acids. CDR1 and CDR2 from the germline V gene are SGHTA and FQGNSA. The CDR3 region is CASSLVDRGLYEQYF. For the CDR3, the DNA is TGTGCCAGCAGCTTAGTGGACAGGGGGCTGTACGAGCAGTACTTC.